The rows below give T cell receptor beta chains drawn from one sample of a study of T cell responses to AZD1222 COVID-19 vaccine. Sequencing was performed with immunoSEQ multiplex PCR; in TCRdb, only in-frame clones are kept and a portion is missing. The profile shows roughly 90,000 clones, just over 85% of them singletons. Here the sequenced sample was peripheral blood, taken on day 0 of AZD1222 vaccination. The receptors shown here come from an adult in good health. CDR3s leave out the opening cysteine and the closing phenylalanine or tryptophan.

J gene: TRBJ1-2
V gene: TRBV12-3/TRBV12-4
CDR3 protein: ASYGGGNGGYT

J gene: TRBJ2-2
V gene: TRBV4-3
CDR3 protein: ASSQEGLAGGHTGELF

J gene: TRBJ2-2
V gene: TRBV5-1
CDR3 protein: ASSSGQAGTGELF

J gene: TRBJ2-3
V gene: TRBV7-9
CDR3 protein: ASASRSSTDTQY

J gene: TRBJ1-5
V gene: TRBV6-4
CDR3 protein: ASSEGARQPQH

J gene: TRBJ1-3
V gene: TRBV5-5
CDR3 protein: ASSLGQGTLSGNTIY

J gene: TRBJ2-2
V gene: TRBV19
CDR3 protein: ASSGRDRNTGELF

J gene: TRBJ1-1
V gene: TRBV11-3
CDR3 protein: ASSLGAMNTEAF

J gene: TRBJ1-5
V gene: TRBV19
CDR3 protein: ASVIADRGQPQH

J gene: TRBJ1-5
V gene: TRBV6-5
CDR3 protein: ASSPGTGIQPQH

J gene: TRBJ2-5
V gene: TRBV6-5
CDR3 protein: ASSYSMSRGRETQY

J gene: TRBJ2-7
V gene: TRBV5-6
CDR3 protein: ASSLRDSTEQY

J gene: TRBJ2-7
V gene: TRBV2
CDR3 protein: ASSEVQNPSYEQY

J gene: TRBJ2-5
V gene: TRBV10-3
CDR3 protein: AISESVNLPLQETQY

J gene: TRBJ2-6
V gene: TRBV18
CDR3 protein: ASSPPTSGANVLT

J gene: TRBJ1-1
V gene: TRBV4-2
CDR3 protein: ASSQPGTMNTEAF

J gene: TRBJ2-7
V gene: TRBV11-2
CDR3 protein: ASSPWVWGSSYEQY

J gene: TRBJ2-5
V gene: TRBV4-3
CDR3 protein: ASSQDYWLRETQY

J gene: TRBJ2-3
V gene: TRBV14
CDR3 protein: ASSLSYRGTQY

J gene: TRBJ1-2
V gene: TRBV5-1
CDR3 protein: ASSLGDGQGSGYT

J gene: TRBJ2-3
V gene: TRBV7-9
CDR3 protein: ASSPWTSTSTDTQY

J gene: TRBJ1-1
V gene: TRBV4-1
CDR3 protein: ASSHPGDGTEAF

J gene: TRBJ2-3
V gene: TRBV7-2
CDR3 protein: ASSIRLSTDTQY

J gene: TRBJ2-1
V gene: TRBV7-7
CDR3 protein: ASSLGVGFGNEQF

J gene: TRBJ2-1
V gene: TRBV29-1
CDR3 protein: SVPTKIDEQF